This is a list of T cell receptor beta chains from one sample in a study of shared T cell receptors in the human thymus. Produced via immunoSEQ multiplex PCR; TCRdb's table is partial and in-frame only. The sample has 720,000 or so clones; roughly 85% are singletons. The same data also contributed to another study, on human thymus T cells.

Sample: thymocytes. These receptor sequences come from a girl under three years old with a congenital heart defect. CDR3s leave out the opening cysteine and the closing phenylalanine or tryptophan.

TRBJ1-1 | TRBV7-2 | ASSPKNRGQKNTEAF
TRBJ1-4 | TRBV5-1 | ASSLGSGAGKNEKGLF
TRBJ2-2 | TRBV5-1 | ASTLGAGQRELF
TRBJ1-5 | TRBV6-6 | ASSYYGFSQPQH
TRBJ1-1 | TRBV25-1 | ASRDHGGAGERSEAF
TRBJ2-3 | TRBV2 | ASSEGGTQY
TRBJ1-2 | TRBV5-1 | ASSLGEGTLGNT
TRBJ2-7 | TRBV28 | ASSFPVNRDPNINYEQY
TRBJ1-2 | TRBV5-4 | ASSSGTGGGYT
TRBJ1-2 | TRBV5-1 | ASSLDRGQGFLGYT
TRBJ1-6 | TRBV6-5 | ASSYGQFGNSPLH
TRBJ2-6 | TRBV28 | ASSIPGQSGSGANVLT
TRBJ2-2 | TRBV7-3 | ASSNSGGRTGELF
TRBJ1-4 | TRBV27 | ASSLSQGADEKLF
TRBJ1-4 | TRBV14 | ASSQEGQSHEKLF
TRBJ1-5 | TRBV6-1 | ASSESLGGGASNQPQH
TRBJ1-1 | TRBV4-3 | ASSRRRVNTEAF
TRBJ2-7 | TRBV5-8 | ASSFLAVMTYEQY
TRBJ1-2 | TRBV5-4 | ASSFHIGQGADYGYT
TRBJ1-1 | TRBV2 | ASSRPGNTEAF
TRBJ2-7 | TRBV14 | ASSQGTGTIHEQY
TRBJ2-1 | TRBV11-2 | ASSSQRAGASSYNEQF
TRBJ1-3 | TRBV7-9 | ASSHLESSGNTIY
TRBJ1-1 | TRBV5-1 | ASREAGPSPENTEAF
TRBJ1-2 | TRBV7-9 | ASSEAAGTGNNYGYT
TRBJ1-3 | TRBV27 | ASSPQGSGNTIY
TRBJ2-1 | TRBV28 | ASKSGGDYNEQF
TRBJ1-2 | TRBV7-2 | ASSGNRGRGGYT
TRBJ2-7 | TRBV18 | ASSPPTGFEQY
TRBJ1-2 | TRBV18 | ASSVNRGCT
TRBJ2-5 | TRBV6-9 | ASKPRDSPTETQY
TRBJ1-1 | TRBV12-5 | ASGRDTEAF
TRBJ2-3 | TRBV5-4 | ASRLAGGLGTQY
TRBJ2-5 | TRBV5-1 | ATGTWGEETQY
TRBJ1-1 | TRBV14 | ASSQETGTNTEAF
TRBJ1-5 | TRBV13 | ASSLGYRENQPQH
TRBJ2-5 | TRBV6-5 | ASSYSRGGPGTQY
TRBJ2-7 | TRBV9 | ASSVEGTVNGEQY
TRBJ1-2 | TRBV29-1 | SGGGTDTGGYT
TRBJ1-2 | TRBV19 | ASSPGQGRSDYGYT